This T cell receptor beta chain was obtained from a study of cytomegalovirus exposure and HLA in healthy donors. The primer mix had 60 Vbeta and 13 Jbeta primers. Using immunoSEQ multiplex PCR, the repertoire was profiled, and TCRdb retains in-frame clones only, with some absent. The data contain 150,000 to 200,000 clones, roughly 70% of them singletons. The CDR3 spans 18 residues. V shed 0 bases, J shed 1 base, and the junction held 6 bases outside the gene matches. Germline V gene data show CDR1 as SGHRS and CDR2 as YFSETQ. The V call is TRBV5-1, the J call TRBJ2-1; 11 nucleotides match TRBD2. Sequenced material: PBMCs. This TCR was recovered from a man younger than 40 in good health and CMV-seropositive. The CDR3 protein is CASSLALLAGGSYNEQFF. Written as DNA, the CDR3 is TGCGCCAGCAGCTTGGCCCTGCTAGCGGGAGGTTCCTACAATGAGCAGTTCTTC. The variable domain in full, with the rest retrieved from reference TRBV5-1 and TRBJ2-1, is KAGVTQTPRYLIKTRGQQVTLSCSPISGHRSVSWYQQTPGQGLQFLFEYFSETQRNKGNFPGRFSGRQFSNSRSEMNVSTLELGDSALYLCASSLALLAGGSYNEQFFGPGTRLTVL.